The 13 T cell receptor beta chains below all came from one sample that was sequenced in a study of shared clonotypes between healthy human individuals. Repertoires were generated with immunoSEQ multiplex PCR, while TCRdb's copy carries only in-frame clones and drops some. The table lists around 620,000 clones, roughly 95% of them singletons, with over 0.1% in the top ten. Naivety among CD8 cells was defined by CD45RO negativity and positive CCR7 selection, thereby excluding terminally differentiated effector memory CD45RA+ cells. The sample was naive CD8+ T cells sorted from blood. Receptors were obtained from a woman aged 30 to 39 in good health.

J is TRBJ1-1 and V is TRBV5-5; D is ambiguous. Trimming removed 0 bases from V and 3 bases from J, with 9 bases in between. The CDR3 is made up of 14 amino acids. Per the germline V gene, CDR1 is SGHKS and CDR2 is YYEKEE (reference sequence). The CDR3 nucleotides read TGTGCCAGCAGCTTGGAGGGCAGCTACACTGAAGCTTTCTTT. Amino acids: CASSLEGSYTEAFF.

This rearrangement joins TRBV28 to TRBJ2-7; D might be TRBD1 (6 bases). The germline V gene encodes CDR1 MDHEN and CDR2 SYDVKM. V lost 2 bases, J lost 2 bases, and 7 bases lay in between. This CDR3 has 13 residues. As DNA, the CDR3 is TGTGCCAGCAGTTTAAGGGACACCTACGAGCAGTACTTC. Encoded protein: CASSLRDTYEQYF. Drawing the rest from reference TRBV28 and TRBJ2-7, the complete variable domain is DVKVTQSSRYLVKRTGEKVFLECVQDMDHENMFWYRQDPGLGLRLIYFSYDVKMKEKGDIPEGYSVSREKKERFSLILESASTNQTSMYLCASSLRDTYEQYFGPGTRLTVT.

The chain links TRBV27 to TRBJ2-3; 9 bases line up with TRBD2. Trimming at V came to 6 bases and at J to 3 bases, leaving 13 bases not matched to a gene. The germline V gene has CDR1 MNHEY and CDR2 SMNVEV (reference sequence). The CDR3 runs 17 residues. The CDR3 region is CASSRVLAGGPTDTQYF. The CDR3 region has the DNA TGTGCCAGCAGCCGTGTCCTGGCGGGAGGGCCAACAGATACGCAGTATTTT.

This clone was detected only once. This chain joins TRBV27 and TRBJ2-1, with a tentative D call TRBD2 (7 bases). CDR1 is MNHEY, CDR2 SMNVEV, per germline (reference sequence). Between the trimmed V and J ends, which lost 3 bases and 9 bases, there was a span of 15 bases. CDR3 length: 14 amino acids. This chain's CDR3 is CASSFRGAIGEQFF. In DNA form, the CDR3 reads TGTGCCAGCAGTTTTCGGGGGGCGATAGGTGAGCAGTTCTTC.

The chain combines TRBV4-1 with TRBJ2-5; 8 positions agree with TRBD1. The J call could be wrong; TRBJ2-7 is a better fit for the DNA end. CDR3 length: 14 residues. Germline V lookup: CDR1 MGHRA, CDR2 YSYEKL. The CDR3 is CASSQGDRTYEQYF. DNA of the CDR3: TGCGCCAGCAGCCAGGGGGACAGGACCTACGAGCAGTACTTC.

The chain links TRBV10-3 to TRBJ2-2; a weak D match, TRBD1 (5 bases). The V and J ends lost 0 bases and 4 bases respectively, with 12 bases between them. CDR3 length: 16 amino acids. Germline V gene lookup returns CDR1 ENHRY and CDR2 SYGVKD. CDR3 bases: TGTGCCATCAGTGAGTCCGACAGCCCGAGCACCGGGGAGCTGTTTTTT. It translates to CAISESDSPSTGELFF.

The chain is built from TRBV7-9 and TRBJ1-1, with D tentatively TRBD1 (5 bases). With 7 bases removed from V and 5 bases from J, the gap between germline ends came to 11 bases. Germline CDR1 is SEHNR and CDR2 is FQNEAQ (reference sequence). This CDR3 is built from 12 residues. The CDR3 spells CASTSGRTEAFF. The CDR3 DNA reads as TGTGCCAGCACTTCAGGGCGTACTGAAGCTTTCTTT.

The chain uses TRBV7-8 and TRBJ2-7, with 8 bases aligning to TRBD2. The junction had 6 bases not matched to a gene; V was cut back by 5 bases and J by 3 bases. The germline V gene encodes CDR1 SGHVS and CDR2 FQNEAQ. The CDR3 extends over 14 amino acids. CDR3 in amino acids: CASSETGTSYEQYF. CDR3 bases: TGTGCCAGCAGCGAAACCGGGACTAGCTACGAGCAGTACTTC.

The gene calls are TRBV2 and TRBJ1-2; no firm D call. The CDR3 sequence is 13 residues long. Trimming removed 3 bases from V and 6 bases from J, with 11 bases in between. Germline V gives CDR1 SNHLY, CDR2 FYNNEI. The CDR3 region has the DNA TGTGCCAGCAGTGATGGAGGGCTGAATGGCTACACCTTC. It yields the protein CASSDGGLNGYTF. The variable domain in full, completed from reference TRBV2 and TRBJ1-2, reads EPEVTQTPSHQVTQMGQEVILRCVPISNHLYFYWYRQILGQKVEFLVSFYNNEISEKSEIFDDQFSVERPDGSNFTLKIRSTKLEDSAMYFCASSDGGLNGYTFGSGTRLTVV.

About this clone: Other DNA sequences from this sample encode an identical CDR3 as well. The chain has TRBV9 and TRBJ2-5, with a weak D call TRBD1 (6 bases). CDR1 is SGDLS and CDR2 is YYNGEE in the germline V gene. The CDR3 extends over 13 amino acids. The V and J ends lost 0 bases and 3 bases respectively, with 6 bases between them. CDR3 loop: CASSVGTEETQYF. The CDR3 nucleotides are TGTGCCAGCAGCGTAGGGACAGAAGAGACCCAGTACTTC. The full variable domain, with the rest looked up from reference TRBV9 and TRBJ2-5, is DSGVTQTPKHLITATGQRVTLRCSPRSGDLSVYWYQQSLDQGLQFLIQYYNGEERAKGNILERFSAQQFPDLHSELNLSSLELGDSALYFCASSVGTEETQYFGPGTRLLVL.

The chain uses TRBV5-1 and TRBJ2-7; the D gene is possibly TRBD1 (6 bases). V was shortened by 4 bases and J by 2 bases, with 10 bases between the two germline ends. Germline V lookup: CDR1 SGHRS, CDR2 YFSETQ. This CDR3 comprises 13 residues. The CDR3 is CASSQDSPYEQYF. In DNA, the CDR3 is TGCGCCAGCAGCCAGGACAGTCCCTACGAGCAGTACTTC.

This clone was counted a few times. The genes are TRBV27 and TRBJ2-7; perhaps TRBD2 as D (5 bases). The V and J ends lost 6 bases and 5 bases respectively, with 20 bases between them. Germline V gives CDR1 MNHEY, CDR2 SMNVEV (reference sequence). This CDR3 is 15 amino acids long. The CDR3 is CASSRGMQQSNEQYF. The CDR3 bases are TGTGCCAGCAGCAGAGGGATGCAGCAGAGCAACGAGCAGTACTTC.

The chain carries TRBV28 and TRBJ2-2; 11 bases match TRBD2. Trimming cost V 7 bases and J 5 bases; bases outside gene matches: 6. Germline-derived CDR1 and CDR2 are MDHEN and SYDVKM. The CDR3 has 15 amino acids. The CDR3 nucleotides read TGTGCCAGCACCAGACTAGCGGGACGAACCGGGGAGCTGTTTTTT. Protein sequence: CASTRLAGRTGELFF. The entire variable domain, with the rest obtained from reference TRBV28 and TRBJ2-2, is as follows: DVKVTQSSRYLVKRTGEKVFLECVQDMDHENMFWYRQDPGLGLRLIYFSYDVKMKEKGDIPEGYSVSREKKERFSLILESASTNQTSMYLCASTRLAGRTGELFFGEGSRLTVL.